This T cell receptor beta chain was sequenced for a study of shared clonotypes between healthy human individuals (dated by TCRdb to 2018 to 2020). With regard to the full study: Two women and a few men aged 18 to 49 years were included in the cohort. Libraries were prepared and TCR repertoires were sequenced by different laboratories using diverse techniques, in order to increase sequencing depth and limit assay-specific biases. Between about 0.85 and 8.9 billion PBMCs per donor were obtained by leukapheresis. For each donor, CD4 naive and CD4 memory were each given three plates, CD8 naive was given two plates, and CD8 memory was given one plate. The study deeply sequenced blood TCR repertoires of five healthy adults to estimate repertoire size and the extent of clonotype sharing between individuals. The study at large found these results: Approximately 5% of naive CD4, 3.5% of naive CD8, 2.3% of memory CD4, and approximately 0.4% of memory CD8 clonotypes were shared across several donors. Pairwise subsampling indicated that sequencing depth was expected to affect the degree of clonotype sharing among donors. The genetic and exposure-history diversity represented was limited by the small number of donors. Estimated clonotype richness was generally larger for naive than for memory subsets. Sampling was restricted to blood, and TCR repertoires in tissues likely differ from the TCR repertoires found in blood. Higher generation probabilities were observed for clonotypes shared by all four sorted-subset donors than for non-shared clonotypes. Incomplete sequencing was indicated by rarefaction of sorted-subset datasets, despite the large sequencing depth.

The donors were healthy, HIV-negative adults with no recently reported acute infections or vaccinations. Every donor was a Caucasian adult living in Nashville, Tennessee, USA. CD4+ T cells were enriched through magnetic negative selection, after which naive cells were positively selected on CD45RA and the remaining negative fraction served as the memory subset. Blood was obtained by leukapheresis, after which PBMCs were separated by Ficoll-Histopaque density gradient centrifugation and cryopreserved in liquid nitrogen vapor phase. Analytical flow cytometry was used to check the purity and quantity of every magnetically sorted T cell population. From each sorted fraction, genomic DNA was isolated and quantified by UV absorbance on a Nanodrop 2000c. TCR CDR3 regions were amplified from genomic DNA by multiplex PCR using the deep immunoSEQ assay. Extracted genomic DNA from each cell subset was spread evenly across all wells of several immunoSEQ 96-well plates, with each plate serving as a replicate. Each replicate PCR for sorted subsets received about 220 ng genomic DNA, equal to about 30,000 T cell genomes. Purified libraries were quantified with a Qubit 3.0 fluorometer, sized on a Bioanalyzer 2100, and re-quantified with the KAPA Library Quantification kit. Every immunoSEQ 96-well plate was sequenced on a separate single-read 150-cycle Illumina NextSeq 550 flow cell. On the authors' methods: Because the immunoSEQ output included only junctional sequences and no quality scores, the filtering could not be the same as the filtering used for full-length reads. To assign V/J genes and CDR3, sequences were annotated using PyIR, a Python wrapper for IgBLAST v1.9, with IMGT germline references. Reads were filtered out if the reads had weak V/J assignments (E-value above 1e-6), no CDR3, stop codons, out-of-frame junctions, or ambiguous translated residues. V3J clonotypes were defined as sequences sharing the same inferred V gene, J gene, and CDR3 amino acid sequence. The percentage overlap between two repertoires was calculated by dividing the number of shared unique clonotypes by the size of the smaller repertoire. Repertoire richness was assessed with RTK rarefaction, the Chao1 estimator, and Recon v2.1 estimates of unobserved clonotypes. Generation probabilities were computed with OLGA for all TCRbeta clonotypes obtained by the gDNA method from a few donors. TCRdb retrieved this table from immuneACCESS and kept in-frame rearrangements only. Not all clones are present; in checked studies, unresolved V genes account for under half, and no reason is known for the remainder. V and J calls and clone size are given by that table; D and trimming were obtained from the DNA. The sample yields about 2.4 million clones; approximately 93% were counted once. Of the sample, around 0.37% is held by the ten largest clones.

Turning to this clone: Its antigen is still unknown. Base qualities were left out, and no much larger clone turns up one base away.

Ends trimmed: V by 5 bases, J by 4 bases; bases unmatched to a gene: 7. The CDR3 contains 16 residues, cysteine and phenylalanine counted. CDR3 DNA only is kept here, 48 bases in frame from base 1. The germline V gene (reference sequence) gives CDR1 as LNHDA and CDR2 as SQIVND. Sequenced sample: naive CD4+ T cells from PBMCs. In light of the paper, this sample's cell subset or site label describes: CD45RA+ positively selected. The source of this sequence is a man younger than 35 in good health. Some clones in this sample may be carry-over from other donors' samples. The rearranged segments are TRBV19 and TRBJ2-1; 11 junctional bases match TRBD2. The nucleotide sequence is TGTGCCAGTAGTTTTCCTAGCGGGAGGACATACAATGAGCAGTTCTTC. Translated, it reads CASSFPSGRTYNEQFF.